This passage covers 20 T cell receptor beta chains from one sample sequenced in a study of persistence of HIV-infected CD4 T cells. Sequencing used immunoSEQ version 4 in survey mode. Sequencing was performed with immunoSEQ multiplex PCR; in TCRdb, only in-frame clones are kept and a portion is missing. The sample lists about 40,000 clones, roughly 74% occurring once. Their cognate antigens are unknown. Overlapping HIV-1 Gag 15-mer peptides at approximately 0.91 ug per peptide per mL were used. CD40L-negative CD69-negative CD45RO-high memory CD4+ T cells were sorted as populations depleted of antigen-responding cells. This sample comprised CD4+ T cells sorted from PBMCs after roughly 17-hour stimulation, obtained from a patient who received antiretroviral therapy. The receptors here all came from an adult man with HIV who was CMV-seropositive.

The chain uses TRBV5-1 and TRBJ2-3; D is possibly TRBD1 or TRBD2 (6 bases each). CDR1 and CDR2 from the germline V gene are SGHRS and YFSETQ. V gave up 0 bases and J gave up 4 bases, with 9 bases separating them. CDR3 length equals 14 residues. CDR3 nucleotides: TGCGCCAGCAGCTTGGCCGGGGGCCCAGATACGCAGTATTTT. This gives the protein CASSLAGGPDTQYF.

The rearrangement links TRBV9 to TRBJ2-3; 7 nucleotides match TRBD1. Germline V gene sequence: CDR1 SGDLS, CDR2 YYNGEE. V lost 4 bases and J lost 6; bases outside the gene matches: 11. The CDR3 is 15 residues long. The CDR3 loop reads CASSYHFRDSDTQYF. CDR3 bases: TGTGCCAGCAGCTACCACTTCCGGGACAGTGATACGCAGTATTTT.

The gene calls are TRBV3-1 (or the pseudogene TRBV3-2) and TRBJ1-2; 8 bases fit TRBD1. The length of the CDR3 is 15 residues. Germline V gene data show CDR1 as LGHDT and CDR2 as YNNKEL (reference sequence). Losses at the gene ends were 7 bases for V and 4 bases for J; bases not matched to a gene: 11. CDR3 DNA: TGTGCCAGCACCCCTCAGGCAGGGGGCGTCTATGGCTACACCTTC. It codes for CASTPQAGGVYGYTF.

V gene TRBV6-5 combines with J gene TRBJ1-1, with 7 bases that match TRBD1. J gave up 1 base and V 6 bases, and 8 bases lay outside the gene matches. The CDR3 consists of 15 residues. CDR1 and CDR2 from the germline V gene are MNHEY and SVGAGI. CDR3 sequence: CASSSRGQQNTEAFF. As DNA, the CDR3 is TGTGCCAGCAGCTCCCGGGGACAGCAGAACACTGAAGCTTTCTTT.

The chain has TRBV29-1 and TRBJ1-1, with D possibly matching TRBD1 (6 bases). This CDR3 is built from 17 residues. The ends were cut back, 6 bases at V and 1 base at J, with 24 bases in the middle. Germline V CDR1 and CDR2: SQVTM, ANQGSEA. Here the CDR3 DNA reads TGCAGCGTAATGGGAGGGGGGGCAATCCTACCGAACACTGAAGCTTTCTTT. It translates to CSVMGGGAILPNTEAFF.

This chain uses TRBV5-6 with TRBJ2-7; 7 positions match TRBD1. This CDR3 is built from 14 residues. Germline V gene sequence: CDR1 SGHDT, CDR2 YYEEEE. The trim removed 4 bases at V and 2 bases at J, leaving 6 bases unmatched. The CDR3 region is CASSLRQGAYEQYF. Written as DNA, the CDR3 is TGTGCCAGCAGCCTCCGACAGGGTGCCTACGAGCAGTACTTC.

The CDR3 bases are TGCGCCAGCAGCCATGAGAGGGCCCCCAATCAGCCCCAGCATTTT. This translates into CASSHERAPNQPQHF. The chain is built from TRBV4-3 and TRBJ1-5; D is unresolved. The CDR3 runs to 15 residues. From germline, CDR1 is LGHNA and CDR2 YSLEER. V gave up 3 bases and J gave up 3 bases, with 12 bases separating them.

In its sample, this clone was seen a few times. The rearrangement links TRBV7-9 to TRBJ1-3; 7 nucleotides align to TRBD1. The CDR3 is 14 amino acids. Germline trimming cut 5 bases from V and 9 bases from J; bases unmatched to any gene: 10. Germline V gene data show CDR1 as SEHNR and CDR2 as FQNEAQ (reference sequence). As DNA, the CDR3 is TGTGCCAGCAGCCCCACAGGGGCATCGACCACCATATATTTT. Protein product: CASSPTGASTTIYF.

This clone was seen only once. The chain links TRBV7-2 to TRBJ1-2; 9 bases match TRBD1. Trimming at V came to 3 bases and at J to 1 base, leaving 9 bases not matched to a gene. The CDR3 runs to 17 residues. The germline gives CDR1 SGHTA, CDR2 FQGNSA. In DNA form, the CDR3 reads TGTGCCAGCAGCTTTAGGGGGAACAGGGGGCTTAACTATGGCTACACCTTC. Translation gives CASSFRGNRGLNYGYTF.

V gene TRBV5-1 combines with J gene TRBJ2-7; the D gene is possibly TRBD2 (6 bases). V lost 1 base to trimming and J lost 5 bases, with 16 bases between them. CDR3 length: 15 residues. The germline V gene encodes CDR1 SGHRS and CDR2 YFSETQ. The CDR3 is CASSLPLVRGNEQYF. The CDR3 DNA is TGCGCCAGCAGCTTGCCCTTGGTTCGGGGGAACGAGCAGTACTTC.

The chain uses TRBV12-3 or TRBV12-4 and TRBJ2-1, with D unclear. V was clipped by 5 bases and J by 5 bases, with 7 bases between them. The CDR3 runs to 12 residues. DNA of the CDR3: TGTGCCAGCAGTCGACTTAACAATGAGCAGTTCTTC. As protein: CASSRLNNEQFF.

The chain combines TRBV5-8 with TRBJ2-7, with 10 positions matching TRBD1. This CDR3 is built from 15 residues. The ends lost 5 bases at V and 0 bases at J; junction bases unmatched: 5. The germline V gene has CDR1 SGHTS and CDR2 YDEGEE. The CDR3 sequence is CASRLTGGNSYEQYF. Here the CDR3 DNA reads TGTGCCAGCAGATTGACAGGGGGCAACTCCTACGAGCAGTACTTC.

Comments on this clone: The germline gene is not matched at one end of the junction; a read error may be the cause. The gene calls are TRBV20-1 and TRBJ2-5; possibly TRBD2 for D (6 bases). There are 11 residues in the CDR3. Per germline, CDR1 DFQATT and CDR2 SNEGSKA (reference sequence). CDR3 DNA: TGCAGTGCTAGAGATGTAGGGGACTTTAACTTC. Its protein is CSARDVGDFNF.

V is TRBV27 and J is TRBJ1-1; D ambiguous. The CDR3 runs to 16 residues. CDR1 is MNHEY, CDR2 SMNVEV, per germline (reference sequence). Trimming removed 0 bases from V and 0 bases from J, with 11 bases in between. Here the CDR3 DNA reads TGTGCCAGCAGTTTATCCGGACGGATCTTGAACACTGAAGCTTTCTTT. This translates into CASSLSGRILNTEAFF.

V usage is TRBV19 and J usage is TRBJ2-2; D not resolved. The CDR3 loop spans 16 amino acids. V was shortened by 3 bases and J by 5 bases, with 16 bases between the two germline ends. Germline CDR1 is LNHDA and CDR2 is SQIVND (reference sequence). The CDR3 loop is CASSMLTARKTGELFF. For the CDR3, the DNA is TGTGCCAGTAGTATGCTCACGGCCAGGAAGACCGGGGAGCTGTTTTTT.

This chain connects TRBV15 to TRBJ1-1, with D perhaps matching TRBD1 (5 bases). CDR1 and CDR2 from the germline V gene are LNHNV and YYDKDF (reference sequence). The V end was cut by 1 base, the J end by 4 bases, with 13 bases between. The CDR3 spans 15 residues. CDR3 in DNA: TGTGCCACCAGCAGAGTTCTCTCAGGGAGCACTGAAGCTTTCTTT. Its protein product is CATSRVLSGSTEAFF.

CDR3 in amino acids: CASSSRTGTEAFF. The CDR3 DNA is TGTGCCAGCAGTTCCCGGACGGGGACTGAAGCTTTCTTT. V is TRBV27 and J is TRBJ1-1; D is unclear. V was cut by 4 bases and J by 5 bases, with 11 bases left in between. Germline CDR1 and CDR2: MNHEY and SMNVEV (reference sequence). This CDR3 contains 13 residues.

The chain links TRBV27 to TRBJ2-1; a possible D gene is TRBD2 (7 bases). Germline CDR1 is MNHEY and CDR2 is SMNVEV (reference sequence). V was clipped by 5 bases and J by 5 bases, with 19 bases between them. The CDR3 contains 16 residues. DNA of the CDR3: TGTGCCAGCAGTAGATCACTAGCGAAGGGGGACAATGAGCAGTTCTTC. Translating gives CASSRSLAKGDNEQFF.

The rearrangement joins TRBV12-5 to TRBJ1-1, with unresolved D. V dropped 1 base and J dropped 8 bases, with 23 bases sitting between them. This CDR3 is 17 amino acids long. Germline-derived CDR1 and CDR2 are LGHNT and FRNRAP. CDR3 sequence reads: CASGLANRPGQRTEAFF. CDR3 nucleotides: TGTGCTAGTGGTTTGGCGAATAGGCCGGGCCAGAGGACCGAAGCTTTCTTT.

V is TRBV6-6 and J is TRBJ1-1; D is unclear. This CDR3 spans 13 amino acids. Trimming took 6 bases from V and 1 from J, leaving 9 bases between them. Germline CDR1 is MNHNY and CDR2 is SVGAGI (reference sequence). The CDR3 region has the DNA TGTGCCAGCAGGCTCGGACGGAACACTGAAGCTTTCTTT. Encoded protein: CASRLGRNTEAFF.